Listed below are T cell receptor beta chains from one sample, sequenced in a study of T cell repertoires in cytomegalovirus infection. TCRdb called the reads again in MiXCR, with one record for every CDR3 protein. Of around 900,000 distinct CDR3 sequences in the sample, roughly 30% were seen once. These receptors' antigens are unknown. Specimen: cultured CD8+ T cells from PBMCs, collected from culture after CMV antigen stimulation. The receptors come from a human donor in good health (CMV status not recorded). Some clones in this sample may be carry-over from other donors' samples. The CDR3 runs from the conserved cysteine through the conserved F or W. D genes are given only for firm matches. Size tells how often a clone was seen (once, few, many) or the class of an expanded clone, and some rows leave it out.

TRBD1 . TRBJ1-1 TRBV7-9 CASSSPRDRVNGEAFF TGTGCCAGCAGCTCTCCCCGCGACAGGGTCAATGGGGAAGCTTTCTTT
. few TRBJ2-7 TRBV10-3 CAISAAGARSYEQYF TGTGCCATCAGTGCCGCGGGGGCGCGTTCCTACGAGCAGTACTTC
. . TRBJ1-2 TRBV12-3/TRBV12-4 CASSFSRAPLYGYTF TGTGCCAGCAGTTTTAGTAGGGCTCCCCTATATGGCTACACCTTC
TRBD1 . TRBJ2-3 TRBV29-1 CSVETQGDGTDTQYF TGCAGCGTTGAAACCCAGGGGGATGGGACAGATACGCAGTATTTT
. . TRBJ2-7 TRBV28 CASSPPPRLAYEQYF TGTGCCAGCAGTCCCCCCCCGAGACTAGCCTACGAGCAGTACTTC
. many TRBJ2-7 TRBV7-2 CASSFLDTEYEQYF TGTGCCAGCAGCTTCTTGGACACAGAATACGAGCAGTACTTC
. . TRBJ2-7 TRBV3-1 CASSPDPGYYYEQYF TGTGCCAGCAGCCCCGACCCAGGGTACTACTACGAGCAGTACTTC
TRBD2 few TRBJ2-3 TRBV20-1 CSARESGGTLWDTQYF TGCAGTGCTAGGGAGAGCGGGGGGACCCTTTGGGATACGCAGTATTTT
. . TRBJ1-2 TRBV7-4 CASNQANYGYTF TGTGCCAGCAACCAAGCTAACTATGGCTACACCTTC
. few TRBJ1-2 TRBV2 CASLSANNYGYTF TGTGCCAGCCTCTCGGCCAATAACTATGGCTACACCTTC
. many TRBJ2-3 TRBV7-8 CASSLAGAGNADTQYF TGTGCCAGCAGCTTGGCGGGGGCGGGAAACGCAGATACGCAGTATTTT
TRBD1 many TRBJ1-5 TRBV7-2 CASSLEGVRGLNQPQHF TGTGCCAGCAGCTTAGAGGGGGTCAGGGGGTTAAATCAGCCCCAGCATTTT
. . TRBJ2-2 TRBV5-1 CASSWVGPTLDRELFF TGCGCCAGCAGCTGGGTGGGCCCGACGCTTGACCGGGAGCTGTTTTTT
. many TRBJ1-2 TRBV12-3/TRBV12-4 CASSLGGGNYGYTF TGTGCCAGCAGTTTAGGGGGGGGTAACTATGGCTACACCTTC
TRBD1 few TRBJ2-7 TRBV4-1 CASSRGTGIGYEQYF TGCGCCAGCAGCCGGGGGACAGGGATAGGCTACGAGCAGTACTTC
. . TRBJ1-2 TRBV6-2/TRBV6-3 CASSYSMQGTYGYTF TGTGCCAGCAGTTACTCGATGCAGGGGACCTATGGCTACACCTTC
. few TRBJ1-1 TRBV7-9 CASSLSGARGQTEAFF TGTGCCAGCAGCCTCTCGGGGGCGCGGGGGCAGACTGAAGCTTTCTTT